Each of the 23 T cell receptor beta chains below was sequenced from the same sample in a study of T cells in localized non-small cell lung cancer. Sequencing used immunoSEQ multiplex PCR; TCRdb keeps in-frame clones, though not all of them. The repertoire consists of approximately 21,000 clones, with about 89% occurring once and the leading ten covering less than 15%. The starting material was peripheral blood, obtained before any cancer treatment. The source is an older male donor with stage I lung adenocarcinoma.

This chain uses TRBV7-8 with TRBJ1-5; the match to TRBD1 covers 7 bases. The junction had 10 bases not matched to a gene; V was cut back by 5 bases and J by 6 bases. Germline loops: CDR1 SGHVS, CDR2 FQNEAQ. The CDR3 has 15 amino acids. The CDR3 sequence is CASSIGTETIQPQHF. The CDR3 bases are TGTGCCAGCAGCATCGGGACAGAAACGATTCAGCCCCAGCATTTT.

The chain has TRBV11-2 and TRBJ2-5, with D uncertain. The CDR3 loop spans 16 amino acids. Trimming stripped 1 base from V and 4 bases from J, with 16 bases between. Germline values: CDR1 SGHAT, CDR2 FQNNGV. The CDR3 reads CASSLVPTQALETQYF. In DNA form, the CDR3 reads TGTGCCAGCAGCTTAGTCCCTACCCAAGCTCTAGAGACCCAGTACTTC.

This clone has more than one count but fewer than ten. The genes are TRBV5-1 and TRBJ1-2, with 7 bases identical to TRBD1. Germline V gene sequence: CDR1 SGHRS, CDR2 YFSETQ. The V segment lost 0 bases and the J segment 0 bases; nucleotides outside the gene matches: 11. The CDR3 is made up of 18 amino acids. The CDR3 protein is CASSLGQGGGGANYGYTF. The CDR3 coding sequence is TGCGCCAGCAGCTTGGGCCAGGGGGGCGGAGGAGCTAACTATGGCTACACCTTC. The whole variable domain, remainder taken from reference TRBV5-1 and TRBJ1-2, is KAGVTQTPRYLIKTRGQQVTLSCSPISGHRSVSWYQQTPGQGLQFLFEYFSETQRNKGNFPGRFSGRQFSNSRSEMNVSTLELGDSALYLCASSLGQGGGGANYGYTFGSGTRLTVV.

This chain connects TRBV28 to TRBJ1-5; D not certain. Germline lookup yields CDR1 MDHEN and CDR2 SYDVKM. V gave up 5 bases and J gave up 9 bases, with 8 bases separating them. CDR3 size: 11 residues. CDR3 loop: CASSDRGPQHF. For the CDR3, the DNA is TGTGCCAGCAGTGACCGAGGGCCCCAGCATTTT.

Here the CDR3 DNA reads TGTGCCAGCAGCTTAGTCGGGGCCGTGGGGCAGCCCCAGCATTTT. Translating gives CASSLVGAVGQPQHF. The chain employs TRBV11-2 and TRBJ1-5; perhaps TRBD1 as D (5 bases). With 1 base removed from V and 7 bases from J, the gap between germline ends came to 14 bases. Germline V lookup: CDR1 SGHAT, CDR2 FQNNGV. The CDR3 length is 15 residues.

This clone was counted between two and nine times. This chain uses TRBV15 with TRBJ2-3, with D maybe TRBD2 (5 bases). The CDR3 runs to 16 residues. Germline V gene data show CDR1 as LNHNV and CDR2 as YYDKDF (reference sequence). V lost 3 bases and J 1 base, leaving 14 bases between the germline ends. This CDR3 reads CATSRGSGRRTDTQYF. For the CDR3, the DNA is TGTGCCACCAGCAGGGGGTCGGGGAGACGCACAGATACGCAGTATTTT.

The J gene is TRBJ2-5, the V gene TRBV11-2, with TRBD1 as a possible D gene (6 bases). This CDR3 has 16 amino acids. V lost 0 bases to trimming and J lost 5 bases, with 16 bases between them. Germline V gene sequence: CDR1 SGHAT, CDR2 FQNNGV. The CDR3 protein is CASSLDVPGVGETQYF. CDR3 coding DNA: TGTGCCAGCAGCTTAGATGTCCCAGGGGTGGGTGAGACCCAGTACTTC.

This clone was picked up one time. The chain couples TRBV11-3 to TRBJ2-7; D unclear. V lost 5 bases and J lost 1, with 12 bases in between. Germline V gene data show CDR1 as SGHNT and CDR2 as YENEEA. The CDR3 is made up of 14 amino acids. In DNA form, the CDR3 reads TGTGCCAGCAGCAGAGAAGGCCGTTCCTACGAGCAGTACTTC. This gives the protein CASSREGRSYEQYF. Complete variable domain (other parts from reference TRBV11-3 and TRBJ2-7): EAGVVQSPRYKIIEKKQPVAFWCNPISGHNTLYWYLQNLGQGPELLIRYENEEAVDDSQLPKDRFSAERLKGVDSTLKIQPAELGDSAVYLCASSREGRSYEQYFGPGTRLTVT.

This chain uses TRBV28 with TRBJ2-7, with D tentatively TRBD1 or TRBD2 (5 bases each). Germline CDR1 and CDR2: MDHEN and SYDVKM. The CDR3 is 16 amino acids. The V and J ends lost 6 bases and 2 bases respectively, with 20 bases between them. CDR3 nucleotide sequence: TGTGCCAGCAGCCGCCCCCGGGGACGGTGGACCTACGAGCAGTACTTC. This encodes CASSRPRGRWTYEQYF.

The CDR3 spells CASSPGEGTEAFF. The CDR3 coding sequence is TGTGCCAGCTCACCAGGGGAGGGGACTGAAGCTTTCTTT. V is TRBV18 and J is TRBJ1-1; D is possibly TRBD1 (5 bases). Trimming removed 2 bases from V and 5 bases from J, with 9 bases in between. The V gene's germline CDR1 is KGHSH and CDR2 LQKENI. The CDR3 consists of 13 residues.

This clone was seen only a few times. This chain joins TRBV5-1 and TRBJ1-5; 10 bases are shared with TRBD1. Germline V gene sequence: CDR1 SGHRS, CDR2 YFSETQ. The CDR3 contains 13 residues. Losses at the gene ends were 3 bases for V and 6 bases for J; bases not matched to a gene: 0. CDR3 bases: TGCGCCAGCAGCTGGGACAGGGGTCAGCCCCAGCATTTT. This encodes CASSWDRGQPQHF.

V usage is TRBV27 and J usage is TRBJ1-2; D might be TRBD1 (5 bases). The CDR3 is 14 residues long. Trimming stripped 4 bases from V and 7 bases from J, with 16 bases between. Germline CDR1 and CDR2: MNHEY and SMNVEV (reference sequence). The CDR3: CASSSPTDGAGYTF. The CDR3 DNA reads TGTGCCAGCAGTTCCCCTACAGATGGGGCTGGCTACACCTTC.

J is TRBJ1-5 and V is TRBV5-1; D possibly corresponds to TRBD1 (6 bases). Germline V CDR1 and CDR2: SGHRS, YFSETQ. There are 16 residues in the CDR3. With 4 bases removed from V and 7 bases from J, the gap between germline ends came to 21 bases. The CDR3 DNA sequence: TGCGCCAGCAGCCCATCCGGGGGCAGGGTGGGACAGCCCCAGCATTTT. Translating gives CASSPSGGRVGQPQHF.

The chain employs TRBV29-1 and TRBJ2-7; tentatively, D is TRBD1 (5 bases). V dropped 5 bases and J dropped 7 bases, with 15 bases sitting between them. The germline gives CDR1 SQVTM, CDR2 ANQGSEA. The CDR3 is 12 residues long. The CDR3 loop is CSVREGDREQYF. The CDR3 nucleotides are TGCAGCGTTCGAGAAGGGGATAGGGAGCAGTACTTC.

This CDR3 reads CASSSGTVDNEKLFF. CDR3 in DNA: TGTGCCAGCAGTTCGGGGACAGTCGATAATGAAAAACTGTTTTTT. The rearrangement joins TRBV27 to TRBJ1-4; TRBD1 aligns across 7 bases. CDR1 and CDR2 (germline): MNHEY, SMNVEV (reference sequence). V trimming: 4 bases; J trimming: 4 bases; junction bases outside the gene matches: 6. The CDR3 runs to 15 residues.

This chain connects TRBV2 to TRBJ2-3; D not resolved. Germline V CDR1 and CDR2: SNHLY, FYNNEI. V gave up 6 bases and J gave up 2 bases, with 3 bases separating them. This CDR3 has 11 residues. For the CDR3, the DNA is TGTGCCAGCAGGTACACAGATACGCAGTATTTT. Its protein product is CASRYTDTQYF.

This chain uses TRBV11-2 with TRBJ1-1; tentatively, D is TRBD1 (6 bases). The CDR3 totals 15 residues. The V and J ends lost 4 bases and 6 bases respectively, with 18 bases between them. The germline V gene has CDR1 SGHAT and CDR2 FQNNGV. Written as DNA, the CDR3 is TGTGCCAGCAGCTCACTTGTGGGGGCGATTTCTGAAGCTTTCTTT. It yields the protein CASSSLVGAISEAFF.

This chain uses TRBV6-5 with TRBJ2-1; 9 nucleotides match TRBD2. The CDR3 extends over 16 amino acids. With 4 bases clipped from V and 9 bases from J, the junction kept 13 bases outside the gene matches. Germline values: CDR1 MNHEY, CDR2 SVGAGI. The CDR3, as DNA: TGTGCCAGCAGTTCGGCCGGCGGGAGGGCCGTTGTTGAGCAGTTCTTC. Protein: CASSSAGGRAVVEQFF.

The J gene is TRBJ1-2, the V gene TRBV4-3; D is uncertain. This CDR3 contains 14 residues. Germline V gene lookup returns CDR1 LGHNA and CDR2 YSLEER. Trimming removed 3 bases at V and 3 bases at J, with 11 bases between. CDR3 coding DNA: TGCGCCAGCAGCCACAGCCAGTCCCACTATGGCTACACCTTC. Its translation: CASSHSQSHYGYTF.

This chain's CDR3 is CASIGLAGGGPDTQYF. CDR3 nucleotides: TGTGCCAGCATCGGACTAGCGGGAGGGGGCCCAGATACGCAGTATTTT. The gene calls are TRBV7-2 and TRBJ2-3; 15 bases map to TRBD2. The CDR3 loop spans 16 amino acids. Unmatched junction bases numbered 6, after V lost 7 bases and J lost 4 bases. The V gene's germline CDR1 is SGHTA and CDR2 FQGNSA.

This chain joins TRBV7-2 and TRBJ2-1, with TRBD1 matching over 8 bases. There are 18 residues in the CDR3. With 5 bases clipped from V and 0 bases from J, the junction kept 12 bases outside the gene matches. Germline lookup yields CDR1 SGHTA and CDR2 FQGNSA. The CDR3 protein is CASSRGWTGRVSYNEQFF. The CDR3 region has the DNA TGTGCCAGCAGCCGAGGTTGGACAGGGAGAGTCTCCTACAATGAGCAGTTCTTC.

This clone was seen once. The chain has TRBV7-2 and TRBJ1-2; D call uncertain. Trimming removed 5 bases at V and 0 bases at J, with 4 bases between. The CDR3 spans 12 residues. CDR1 and CDR2 (germline): SGHTA, FQGNSA. CDR3 amino acids: CASSAANYGYTF. DNA of the CDR3: TGTGCCAGCAGCGCAGCTAACTATGGCTACACCTTC. Full variable domain (remainder filled in from reference TRBV7-2 and TRBJ1-2): GAGVSQSPSNKVTEKGKDVELRCDPISGHTALYWYRQSLGQGLEFLIYFQGNSAPDKSGLPSDRFSAERTGGSVSTLTIQRTQQEDSAVYLCASSAANYGYTFGSGTRLTVV.

This clone was detected once. The V and J genes are TRBV28 and TRBJ1-5; no clear D. V gave up 3 bases and J gave up 1 base, with 7 bases separating them. The CDR3 loop spans 14 amino acids. Germline lookup yields CDR1 MDHEN and CDR2 SYDVKM. The CDR3 DNA follows: TGTGCCAGCAGTTTGGTCGTAAGCAATCAGCCCCAGCATTTT. Its translation: CASSLVVSNQPQHF.